The TCR beta chain described here comes from a study of blood T cell repertoires in COVID-19. Overall study context: Some COVID-19 samples were acute and others convalescent; all came from the United States, Italy and Spain. T cells, B-cell-depleted T cells, or PBMCs provided the cDNA or gDNA that served as material.

The V and J ends lost 4 bases and 11 bases, in that order; junction bases with no gene match: 12. The CDR3 length is 16 residues. The germline CDR1 and CDR2 sequences are SGHDT and YYEEEE. The authors' processing: Amplification from reference gene primers served as the basis for estimated nucleated cell counts. The table came from immunoSEQ multiplex PCR; TCRdb's copy has only in-frame clones and leaves some out. V and J calls and clone size are as listed in that table; D and trimming were resolved from the DNA. The data show 180,000 or so clones, 70% to 90% seen once. The V and J genes are TRBV5-6 and TRBJ1-6; 10 nucleotides line up with TRBD1. Sequencing input: peripheral blood. This receptor was identified in a man between 18 and 29 years old with acute or convalescent COVID-19. The CDR3 reads CASSVGTGDFLAPLHF. The CDR3 region has the DNA TGTGCCAGCAGCGTCGGGACAGGGGATTTTTTGGCACCCCTCCACTTT. Full variable domain (rest looked up from reference TRBV5-6 and TRBJ1-6): DAGVTQSPTHLIKTRGQQVTLRCSPKSGHDTVSWYQQALGQGPQFIFQYYEEEERQRGNFPDRFSGHQFPNYSSELNVNALLLGDSALYLCASSVGTGDFLAPLHFGNGTRLTVT.